This T cell receptor beta chain was sequenced during a study of breast tumors, draining lymph nodes, adjacent tissues. Axillary draining lymph nodes of breast cancer patients supplied the node samples. TCRdb itself ran the multiplex PCR reads through MiXCR, one entry per CDR3 protein. The sample records 150,000 to 200,000 distinct CDR3 sequences, approximately 30% being singletons. Ten or more counts support this clonotype. Its antigen is not identified. General study points: Compared with basal-like, luminal-like tumors shared significantly more repertoire with nontumor tissue. Most tumor T cells seemingly derive from lymph node, then expand in tumor. Data only fit, rather than demonstrated, lymph node origin of most tumor T cells. Tumors had less TCR diversity than lymph nodes, more than nontumor tissue.

The origin of this receptor is a female donor with breast cancer. Some clones in this sample may be carry-over from other donors' samples. The sample comprised axillary lymph node tissue.

This CDR3 reads CASSGVDGYTF. The CDR3 bases are TGTGCCAGCAGCGGGGTGGATGGCTACACCTTC. The chain combines TRBV12-3 or TRBV12-4 with TRBJ1-2; the D is unclear. Trimming removed 6 bases at V and 6 bases at J, with 8 bases between. The CDR3 spans 11 residues.